The TCR beta chain under discussion was sequenced for a study of T cells in Graves' hyperthyroidism and ophthalmopathy. About this clonotype: Its specificity is not known.

TCR beta CDR3 region amplification was performed from RNA transcripts. RT-PCR in the first round (using the HTBI primer set) targeted the TCR CDR3. In TCRdb, the multiplex PCR reads were re-called with MiXCR into one record per CDR3 protein. The sample lists roughly 580,000 distinct CDR3 sequences; around 46% were seen once. Study findings and constraints: In the blood, most expanded thyroid clonotypes above 0.001 appeared as well. Researchers report that a 13 V-J model separated ophthalmopathy from stable hyperthyroidism.

Germline CDR1 is SGHVS and CDR2 is FNYEAQ. Between the trimmed V and J ends, which lost 5 bases and 8 bases, there was a span of 18 bases. The CDR3 extends over 14 amino acids. Material: peripheral blood or thyroid tissue (not recorded which). This sequence originates from a woman under 30 with Graves' hyperthyroidism. The chain carries TRBV7-6 and TRBJ1-2; D perhaps matches TRBD1 (6 bases). As DNA, the CDR3 is TGTGCCAGCAGCGGGGTACAGGGATTGGGAGGCTACACCTTC. Protein: CASSGVQGLGGYTF.